This TCR beta chain came from a study of neurological immune-mediated disorders. Study-wide points: A possible signature was seen in one related-CDR3 cluster, into which phylogenetic grouping placed the repertoires of 18 of 34 multiple sclerosis patients.

This clonotype was detected many times. What it recognizes is unknown. CDR1 is MNHEY and CDR2 is SVGAGI in the germline V gene. V lost 6 bases and J 2 bases, leaving 6 bases between the germline ends. The CDR3 runs to 12 residues. The output of every sequencing run, over 190 million TCR-beta sequences, came from 15-18 subjects. TCRdb reprocessed the 5' RACE reads with MiXCR, giving one entry per CDR3 protein. The table has 85,000 to 100,000 distinct CDR3 sequences, 3% to 4.5% seen once; the top ten hold about 6%. The sequenced sample was PBMCs. This receptor was identified in a woman younger than 35 with multiple sclerosis. The chain combines TRBV6-5 with TRBJ2-3; D tentatively fits TRBD1 or TRBD2 (5 bases each). As DNA, the CDR3 is TGTGCCAGCAGAGGGACCACAGATACGCAGTATTTT. Translated: CASRGTTDTQYF.